The subject of this entry is one T cell receptor beta chain. Its antigen is still unknown. This entry is derived from a study of shared clonotypes between healthy human individuals. Only in-frame clones appear in the TCRdb table, and some are missing; sequencing was by immunoSEQ multiplex PCR. Of roughly 2.6 million clones listed, about 92% are singletons. The CDR3 contains 14 residues. With V trimmed by 3 bases and J by 4 bases, 3 bases remained unmatched. Germline V gene data show CDR1 as MDHEN and CDR2 as SYDVKM. Overall study findings and caveats: Approximately 5% was the fraction of naive CD4 clonotypes found shared across several donors.

The V and J genes are TRBV28 and TRBJ1-1, with TRBD1 matching over 9 bases. The sequence derives from a man aged 18 to 30 in good health. Material for sequencing was naive CD4+ T cells sorted from blood. Stated subset: CD45RA+ positively selected. CDR3 nucleotides: TGTGCCAGCAGTTTCCAGGGACAGGGCACTGAAGCTTTCTTT. Its protein is CASSFQGQGTEAFF. The full variable domain, completed using reference TRBV28 and TRBJ1-1, is DVKVTQSSRYLVKRTGEKVFLECVQDMDHENMFWYRQDPGLGLRLIYFSYDVKMKEKGDIPEGYSVSREKKERFSLILESASTNQTSMYLCASSFQGQGTEAFFGQGTRLTVV.